The source of this T cell receptor (beta chain) is a study of blood T cell repertoires in COVID-19. About the study: T cells, B-cell-depleted T cells, or PBMCs provided the cDNA or gDNA that served as material.

Authors' data handling: The assay estimated nucleated cells by amplifying reference gene primers. Libraries were prepared by immunoSEQ multiplex PCR; TCRdb keeps only in-frame clonotypes and omits some of them. That table supplies the V and J calls and clone size; D and trimming were determined from the DNA. The sample yields hundreds of thousands of clones, more than 75% seen once. Recruitment covered about 25 US areas and drew participants whose ages spanned roughly 18 to 95 years. Germline CDR1 SGHKS, CDR2 YYEKEE (reference sequence). The CDR3 totals 13 residues. V dropped 3 bases and J dropped 7 bases, with 13 bases sitting between them.

The chain employs TRBV5-5 and TRBJ1-2; TRBD1 is a possible D gene (6 bases). This TCR derives from a woman between 45 and 60 years old who had recovered from COVID-19. The specimen sequenced was PBMCs or T cells enriched from blood (not recorded which). The CDR3 nucleotides read TGTGCCAGCAGCTCGTGGACAGCCGCTGGCTACACCTTC. Translating gives CASSSWTAAGYTF.